This T cell receptor (beta chain) was retrieved from a study of shared clonotypes between healthy human individuals (dated by TCRdb to 2018 to 2021). About the full investigation: The cohort included a few men and a couple of women between 18 and 49 years of age. Libraries were prepared and TCR repertoires were sequenced by different laboratories using diverse techniques, in order to increase sequencing depth and limit assay-specific biases. Between about 0.8 and 9 billion PBMCs per donor were obtained by leukapheresis. Per donor, three plates each were used for CD4 naive and CD4 memory, two for CD8 naive, and one for CD8 memory. To estimate repertoire size and how much clonotype sharing occurs between individuals, the study deeply sequenced the blood TCR repertoires of about 5 healthy adults.

From cysteine to phenylalanine, the CDR3 is 14 amino acids long. This entry keeps only the CDR3 DNA: 42 bases, framed from base 1. The CDR1 and CDR2 encoded by the germline V gene (reference sequence) are LNHDA and SQIVND. Clipping removes 4 bases from V and 10 bases from J, with 9 as the unmatched junction base count. The full study reports these points: Compared with non-shared clonotypes, the clonotypes found in all four sorted-subset donors had higher generation probabilities. Sharing across several donors was observed for approximately 5% of naive CD4, 3.5% of naive CD8, about 2.3% of memory CD4, and about 0.39% of memory CD8 clonotypes. Incomplete sequencing was indicated by rarefaction of sorted-subset datasets, despite the large sequencing depth. Pairwise subsampling led to the expectation that sequencing depth would affect the degree of clonotype sharing among donors. The genetic and exposure-history diversity represented was limited by the small number of donors. Larger estimated clonotype richness was generally found for naive subsets than for memory subsets. Sampling was restricted to blood, and TCR repertoires in tissue are likely to differ from TCR repertoires in blood.

Donors were healthy HIV-negative adults with no recently reported acute infections or vaccinations. Only Caucasian adults living in Nashville, Tennessee, USA were represented among the donors. CD8 memory samples consisted of magnetically selected CD45RO+ cells combined with CCR7-negative CD45RA+ effector memory (TemRA) cells. Blood was collected by leukapheresis, and PBMCs were isolated by Ficoll-Histopaque density gradient centrifugation and then cryopreserved in liquid nitrogen vapor phase. Analytical flow cytometry was used to check the purity and quantity of every magnetically sorted T cell population. Genomic DNA was isolated from every sorted fraction and measured by UV absorbance on a Nanodrop 2000c. Concerning this clone itself: Its antigen is currently not known. Nothing much larger sits one base from this clone, and base qualities are not available.

Using the deep immunoSEQ assay, multiplex PCR amplified TCR CDR3 regions from genomic DNA. Extracted genomic DNA from each cell subset was spread evenly across all wells of several immunoSEQ 96-well plates, with each plate serving as a replicate. For sorted subsets, 150 to 250 ng of genomic DNA, equivalent to 25,000 to 30,000 T cell genomes, went into each replicate PCR. The purified libraries were quantified using a Qubit 3.0 fluorometer, sized with a Bioanalyzer 2100, and then quantified again using the KAPA Library Quantification kit. Every immunoSEQ 96-well plate was sequenced on a separate single-read 150-cycle Illumina NextSeq 550 flow cell. In the paper's pipeline: Because only junctional sequences without quality scores were contained in the immunoSEQ output, filtering matching that applied to full-length reads could not be performed. To assign V/J genes and CDR3, sequences were annotated using PyIR, a Python wrapper for IgBLAST v1.9, with IMGT germline references. Reads were filtered out if the reads had weak V/J assignments (E-value above 1e-6), no CDR3, stop codons, out-of-frame junctions, or ambiguous translated residues. V3J clonotypes were defined by identical inferred V gene, J gene, and CDR3 amino acid sequence. The percentage overlap between two repertoires was calculated by dividing the number of shared unique clonotypes by the size of the smaller repertoire. Richness of each repertoire was evaluated using RTK rarefaction, the Chao1 estimator, and Recon v2.1 estimates of unobserved clonotypes. OLGA was used to compute generation probabilities for all TCRbeta clonotypes that the gDNA method yielded from four donors. TCRdb provides this immuneACCESS table in a form limited to in-frame rearrangements. Some clones are lacking; in checked studies, under half of them reflect an unresolved V gene, and why the rest are absent is not known. D and trimming come from the DNA, and the V and J calls and clone size come from that table. The sample contains some 120,000 clones, roughly two thirds of them found a single time. The ten largest clones capture over 20% of the sample.

The sequence is built from TRBV19 and TRBJ2-3, and TRBD2 aligns with 9 junction nucleotides. This clonotype was sampled from a woman in her 30s in good health. Input material: memory CD8+ T cells sorted from blood. The cell subset or site label corresponds to: CD45RO+ cells pooled with CCR7-negative TemRA cells. At the DNA level, the sequence is TGTGCCAGTAGTAACCTAGCGGGGCCCGTGGCGCAGTATTTT. The resulting protein is CASSNLAGPVAQYF.